The next 14 T cell receptor beta chains were all read from a single sample in a study of Ad26.COV2.S vaccination and SARS-CoV-2 variants. Repertoires were generated with immunoSEQ multiplex PCR, while TCRdb's copy carries only in-frame clones and drops some. The table has more than 400,000 clones, less than 95% seen once. The treatment: around 19 received Ad26.COV2.S at low or high dose, single or two shots; 5 received placebo; per-sample allocation not given. Repertoires come from day 63 after the first vaccine or placebo injection. Sequencing used peripheral blood, obtained in a trial of Ad26.COV2.S vaccine versus placebo. The receptors stem from a person aged 18 to 59 who received the Ad26.COV2.S COVID-19 vaccine or a placebo.

This chain links TRBV28 with TRBJ2-1; D might be TRBD1 or TRBD2, each matching 5 bases. Germline V gives CDR1 MDHEN, CDR2 SYDVKM. The CDR3 consists of 14 residues. With 8 bases removed from V and 6 bases from J, the gap between germline ends came to 17 bases. The CDR3 protein is CASDQIGTSNEQFF. Here the CDR3 DNA reads TGTGCCAGCGACCAAATCGGGACGTCCAATGAGCAGTTCTTC. Looking up the rest from reference TRBV28 and TRBJ2-1 gives the full variable domain: DVKVTQSSRYLVKRTGEKVFLECVQDMDHENMFWYRQDPGLGLRLIYFSYDVKMKEKGDIPEGYSVSREKKERFSLILESASTNQTSMYLCASDQIGTSNEQFFGPGTRLTVL.

V gene TRBV19 combines with J gene TRBJ2-7, with D possibly matching TRBD1 (6 bases). CDR1 is LNHDA, CDR2 SQIVND, per germline (reference sequence). V was pared by 5 bases and J by 7 bases, with 12 bases between. The CDR3 covers 12 residues. In DNA, the CDR3 is TGTGCCAGTAGTCCCAGGGGAGAGGAGCAGTACTTC. Amino acids: CASSPRGEEQYF.

The chain couples TRBV7-9 to TRBJ2-2, with D possibly TRBD1 on 6 matching bases. Germline CDR1 is SEHNR and CDR2 is FQNEAQ (reference sequence). The CDR3 has 18 residues. Trimming took off 1 base at V and 3 bases at J, with 18 bases between the two ends. This CDR3 reads CASSLGVIGTYDTGELFF. The CDR3 region has the DNA TGTGCCAGCAGCTTAGGGGTCATCGGGACATACGACACCGGGGAGCTGTTTTTT.

The gene calls are TRBV13 and TRBJ2-3; D is possibly TRBD2 (6 bases). Germline V gives CDR1 PRHDT, CDR2 FYEKMQ (reference sequence). This CDR3 is built from 15 residues. Deletions cut 4 bases from V and 0 bases from J, with 11 bases between. In nucleotides, the CDR3 is TGTGCCAGCAGCTCCAGGGACTCCAGCACAGATACGCAGTATTTT. Amino acid sequence: CASSSRDSSTDTQYF.

V is TRBV6-2 or TRBV6-3 and J is TRBJ2-3; D is unclear. CDR1 is MNHEY, CDR2 SVGEGT, per germline. Trimming removed 0 bases at V and 0 bases at J, with 10 bases between. The CDR3 has 16 amino acids. The CDR3 loop reads CASSYSSSDSTDTQYF. In nucleotides, the CDR3 is TGTGCCAGCAGTTACTCGAGCTCGGACAGCACAGATACGCAGTATTTT.

The chain has TRBV24-1 and TRBJ2-7; D may correspond to TRBD1 or TRBD2 (6 bases each). The CDR3 spans 16 residues. V lost 0 bases and J 3 bases, leaving 14 bases between the germline ends. Germline-derived CDR1 and CDR2 are KGHDR and SFDVKD. CDR3 sequence reads: CATSDLPGAPIYEQYF. The CDR3 DNA follows: TGTGCCACCAGTGATTTGCCGGGGGCCCCTATCTACGAGCAGTACTTC.

The chain uses TRBV7-8 and TRBJ2-7; 9 positions match TRBD1. The CDR3 runs to 13 residues. The junction had 4 bases not matched to a gene; V was cut back by 7 bases and J by 3 bases. Germline V CDR1 and CDR2: SGHVS, FQNEAQ. CDR3 DNA sequence: TGTGCCAGCACCGTGGACAGGGGCTACGAGCAGTACTTC. Protein: CASTVDRGYEQYF.

CDR3 coding DNA: TGCAGCGTTGTAGGGGCCGACTACGAGCAGTACTTC. This codes for CSVVGADYEQYF. The rearrangement links TRBV29-1 to TRBJ2-5; possible D gene TRBD1, 5 bases. The end of the DNA is better explained by TRBJ2-7, so the J call may be wrong. The CDR3 is made up of 12 amino acids. In germline, CDR1 is SQVTM, CDR2 ANQGSEA.

The chain recombines TRBV28 with TRBJ2-7; a possible D gene is TRBD2 (7 bases). CDR3 length equals 14 residues. V lost 7 bases to trimming and J lost 2 bases, with 15 bases between them. Germline V gene lookup returns CDR1 MDHEN and CDR2 SYDVKM. CDR3 in DNA: TGTGCCAGCACTCTAGGGGGGGATACCTACGAGCAGTACTTC. Translation: CASTLGGDTYEQYF. Based on the CDR3 plus reference TRBV28 and TRBJ2-7, the full variable domain is DVKVTQSSRYLVKRTGEKVFLECVQDMDHENMFWYRQDPGLGLRLIYFSYDVKMKEKGDIPEGYSVSREKKERFSLILESASTNQTSMYLCASTLGGDTYEQYFGPGTRLTVT.

The chain employs TRBV18 and TRBJ2-7; TRBD2 matches at 10 bases. CDR1 and CDR2 from the germline V gene are KGHSH and LQKENI. The CDR3 covers 15 residues. V lost 4 bases to trimming and J lost 3 bases; unmatched junction nucleotides: 6. The CDR3 DNA reads as TGTGCCAGCTCACTCTCCCCTAGCGGGAGCTACGAGCAGTACTTC. It specifies CASSLSPSGSYEQYF.

V usage is TRBV28 and J usage is TRBJ2-2; 7 bases map to TRBD1. CDR3 length: 15 residues. The trim removed 6 bases at V and 6 bases at J, leaving 10 bases unmatched. Germline V gives CDR1 MDHEN, CDR2 SYDVKM. CDR3 bases: TGTGCCAGCAGGGATCACAGGGGCGGTGCCGGGGAGCTGTTTTTT. Residues: CASRDHRGGAGELFF.

This chain connects TRBV7-2 to TRBJ2-7; 7 bases align to TRBD1. CDR1 is SGHTA, CDR2 FQGNSA, per germline. The CDR3 extends over 13 amino acids. J lost 10 bases, V lost 5 bases, and 11 bases had no gene match. CDR3 nucleotide sequence: TGTGCCAGCAGCCTCGGGACAGCAAACCACCAGTACTTC. Its translation: CASSLGTANHQYF.

This chain uses TRBV11-1 with TRBJ1-2; TRBD1 might be the D (5 bases). V shed 5 bases and J shed 4 bases, with 17 bases lying between them. CDR3 size: 15 residues. CDR1 and CDR2 (germline): SGHAT, FQDESV (reference sequence). CDR3 protein: CASSKSDRAVYGYTF. In DNA, the CDR3 is TGTGCCAGCAGCAAATCCGACAGAGCCGTCTATGGCTACACCTTC.

Details on this clone: Other DNA sequences of this sample code for an identical CDR3. CDR3 coding DNA: TGTGCCAGCAGTCGCACCGGGGAGCTGTTTTTT. This gives the protein CASSRTGELFF. The chain carries TRBV6-5 and TRBJ2-2, with D uncertain. Trimming pared 5 bases from V and 4 bases from J, leaving 2 bases between. The germline gives CDR1 MNHEY, CDR2 SVGAGI. This CDR3 has 11 amino acids.